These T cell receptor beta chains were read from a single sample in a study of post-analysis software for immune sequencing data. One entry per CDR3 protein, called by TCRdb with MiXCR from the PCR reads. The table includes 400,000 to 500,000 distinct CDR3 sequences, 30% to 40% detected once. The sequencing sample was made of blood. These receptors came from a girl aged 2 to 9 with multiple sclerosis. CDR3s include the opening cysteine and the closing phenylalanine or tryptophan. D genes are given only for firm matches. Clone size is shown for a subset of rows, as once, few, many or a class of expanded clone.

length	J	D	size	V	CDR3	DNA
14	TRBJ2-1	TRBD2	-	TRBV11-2	CASSLAAGVGEQFF	TGTGCCAGCAGCTTAGCAGCGGGAGTAGGTGAGCAGTTCTTC
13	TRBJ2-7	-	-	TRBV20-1	CSASSMSSYEQYF	TGCAGTGCTAGTTCCATGAGCTCCTACGAGCAGTACTTC
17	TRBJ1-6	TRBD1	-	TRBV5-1	CASSSLPGQTYNSPLHF	TGCGCCAGCAGCTCGTTACCGGGACAGACTTATAATTCACCCCTCCACTTT
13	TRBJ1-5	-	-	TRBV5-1	CASSSLPNQPQHF	TGCGCCAGCAGCTCTCTACCTAATCAGCCCCAGCATTTT
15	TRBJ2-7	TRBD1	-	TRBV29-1	CSVEGIRDRADEQYF	TGCAGCGTTGAGGGCATTAGGGACAGGGCGGACGAGCAGTACTTC
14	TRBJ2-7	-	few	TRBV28	CASRWLEGPYEQYF	TGTGCCAGTCGGTGGTTAGAAGGGCCCTACGAGCAGTACTTC
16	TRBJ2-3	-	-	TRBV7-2	CASSLVGVRGTDTQYF	TGTGCCAGCAGCTTAGTGGGAGTTCGAGGCACAGATACGCAGTATTTT
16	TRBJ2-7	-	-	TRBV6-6	CASSYEVGLSSYEQYF	TGTGCCAGCAGTTACGAGGTGGGCCTATCCTCCTACGAGCAGTACTTC
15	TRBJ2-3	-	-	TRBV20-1	CSARPAGKGDDTQYF	TGCAGTGCTAGGCCAGCAGGGAAGGGGGACGATACGCAGTATTTT
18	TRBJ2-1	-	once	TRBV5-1	CASSVLAMGGNGDNEQFF	TGCGCCAGCAGCGTATTAGCCATGGGGGGAAATGGTGACAATGAGCAGTTCTTC
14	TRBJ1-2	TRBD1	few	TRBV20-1	CSARDVQGARGYTF	TGCAGTGCTAGAGATGTCCAGGGGGCGCGAGGCTACACCTTC
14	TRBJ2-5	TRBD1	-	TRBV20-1	CSARNDRVGETQYF	TGCAGTGCTAGAAATGACAGGGTGGGCGAGACCCAGTACTTC
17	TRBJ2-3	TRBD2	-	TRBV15	CATSRVVRGGRADTQYF	TGTGCCACCAGCAGAGTGGTTCGAGGCGGGAGGGCTGATACGCAGTATTTT
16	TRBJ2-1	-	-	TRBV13	CASSSVGGAPYNEQFF	TGTGCCAGCAGCTCCGTTGGCGGGGCCCCCTACAATGAGCAGTTCTTC
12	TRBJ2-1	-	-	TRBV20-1	CSALFAYNEQFF	TGCAGTGCCCTTTTCGCGTACAATGAGCAGTTCTTC
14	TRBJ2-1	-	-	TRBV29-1	CSVGGSPSYNEQFF	TGCAGCGTTGGTGGCAGCCCTTCCTACAATGAGCAGTTCTTC
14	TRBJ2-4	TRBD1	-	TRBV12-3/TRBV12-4	CASRHRGVENIQYF	TGTGCCAGCCGACACAGGGGTGTGGAAAACATTCAGTACTTC
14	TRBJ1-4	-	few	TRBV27	CASTRDPLREKLFF	TGTGCCAGCACCCGGGACCCCCTGCGAGAAAAACTGTTTTTT
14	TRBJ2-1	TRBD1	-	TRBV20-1	CSATPGTGLNEQFF	TGCAGTGCTACTCCCGGGACAGGGCTTAATGAGCAGTTCTTC
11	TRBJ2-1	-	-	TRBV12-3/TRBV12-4	CASSPQYEQFF	TGTGCCAGCAGTCCCCAATATGAGCAGTTCTTC
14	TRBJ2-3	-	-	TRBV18	CASSPAVNSDTQYF	TGTGCCAGCTCACCAGCCGTCAACTCAGATACGCAGTATTTT
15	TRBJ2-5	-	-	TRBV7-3	CASSLGIGEKETQYF	TGTGCCAGCAGCTTAGGGATAGGAGAGAAAGAGACCCAGTACTTC
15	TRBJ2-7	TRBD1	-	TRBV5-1	CASSSDPGQAYEQYF	TGCGCCAGCAGCTCAGATCCGGGACAGGCCTACGAGCAGTACTTC
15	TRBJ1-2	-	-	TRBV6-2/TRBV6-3	CASSYSNVGGGGHTF	TGTGCCAGCAGTTACTCGAACGTCGGGGGCGGAGGCCACACCTTC
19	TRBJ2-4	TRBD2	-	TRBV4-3	CASSQDFPGLGGTKNIQYF	TGCGCCAGTAGCCAAGATTTCCCCGGACTAGGAGGAACCAAAAACATTCAGTACTTC
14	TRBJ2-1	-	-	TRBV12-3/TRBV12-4	CASSFAGTIDEQFF	TGTGCCAGCAGTTTTGCGGGGACAATAGATGAGCAGTTCTTC
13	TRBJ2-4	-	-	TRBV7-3	CASSFTSQGIQYF	TGTGCCAGCAGCTTTACTAGTCAAGGCATTCAGTACTTC